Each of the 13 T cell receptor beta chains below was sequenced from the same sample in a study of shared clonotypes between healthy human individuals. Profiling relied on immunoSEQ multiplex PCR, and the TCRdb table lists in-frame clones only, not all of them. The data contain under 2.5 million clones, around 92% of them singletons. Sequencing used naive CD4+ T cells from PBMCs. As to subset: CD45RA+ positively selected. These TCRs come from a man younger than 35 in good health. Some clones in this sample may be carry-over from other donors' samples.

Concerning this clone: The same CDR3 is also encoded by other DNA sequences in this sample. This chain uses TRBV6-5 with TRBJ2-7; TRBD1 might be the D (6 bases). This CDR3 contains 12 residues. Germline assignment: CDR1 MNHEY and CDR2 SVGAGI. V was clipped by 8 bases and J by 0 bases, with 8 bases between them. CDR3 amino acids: CASWDNSYEQYF. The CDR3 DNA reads TGTGCCAGCTGGGACAACTCCTACGAGCAGTACTTC.

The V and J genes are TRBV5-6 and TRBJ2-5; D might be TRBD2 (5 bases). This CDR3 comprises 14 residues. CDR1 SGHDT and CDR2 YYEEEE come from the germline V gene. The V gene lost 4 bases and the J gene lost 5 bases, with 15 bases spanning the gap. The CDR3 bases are TGTGCCAGCAGCGGGGTGGTGGGAGCCGAGACCCAGTACTTC. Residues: CASSGVVGAETQYF.

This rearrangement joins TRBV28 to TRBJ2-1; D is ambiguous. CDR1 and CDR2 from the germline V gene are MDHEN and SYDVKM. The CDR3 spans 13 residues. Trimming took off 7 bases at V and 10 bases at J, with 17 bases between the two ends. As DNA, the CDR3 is TGTGCCAGCAATCCCACCTCGGCGCGGGAGCAGTTCTTC. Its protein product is CASNPTSAREQFF.

CDR3 in amino acids: CASCSSWVDNEQFF. CDR3 in DNA: TGCGCCAGTTGCTCCTCTTGGGTGGACAATGAGCAGTTCTTC. The V call is TRBV5-1, the J call TRBJ2-1; the D is unclear. This CDR3 has 14 residues. Looked up from germline, CDR1 is SGHRS and CDR2 is YFSETQ. Trimming shortened V by 8 bases and J by 5 bases, and 17 bases separated the two germline ends.

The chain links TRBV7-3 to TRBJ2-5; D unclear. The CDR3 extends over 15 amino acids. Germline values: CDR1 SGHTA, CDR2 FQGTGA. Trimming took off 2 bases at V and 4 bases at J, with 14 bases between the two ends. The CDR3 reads CASSLGRAAAETQYF. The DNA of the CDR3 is TGTGCCAGCAGCTTAGGACGGGCAGCAGCAGAGACCCAGTACTTC.

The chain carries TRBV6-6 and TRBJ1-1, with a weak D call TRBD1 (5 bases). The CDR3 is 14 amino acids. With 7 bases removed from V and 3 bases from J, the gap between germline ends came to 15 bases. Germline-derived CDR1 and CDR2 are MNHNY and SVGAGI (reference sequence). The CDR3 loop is CASNPGGRDTEAFF. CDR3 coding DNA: TGTGCCAGCAATCCCGGGGGTCGGGACACTGAAGCTTTCTTT.

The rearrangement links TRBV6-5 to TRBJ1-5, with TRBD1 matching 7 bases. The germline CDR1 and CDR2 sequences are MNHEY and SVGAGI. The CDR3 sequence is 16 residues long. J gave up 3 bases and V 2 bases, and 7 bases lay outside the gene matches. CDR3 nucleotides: TGTGCCAGCAGTTACGGGAGGGGACAGCTCAATCAGCCCCAGCATTTT. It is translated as CASSYGRGQLNQPQHF.

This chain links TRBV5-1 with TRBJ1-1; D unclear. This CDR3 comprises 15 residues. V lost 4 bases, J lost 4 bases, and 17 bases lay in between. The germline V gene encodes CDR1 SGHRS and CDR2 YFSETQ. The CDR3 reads CASSGGIFPTTEAFF. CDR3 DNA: TGCGCCAGCAGCGGAGGGATTTTTCCCACCACTGAAGCTTTCTTT.

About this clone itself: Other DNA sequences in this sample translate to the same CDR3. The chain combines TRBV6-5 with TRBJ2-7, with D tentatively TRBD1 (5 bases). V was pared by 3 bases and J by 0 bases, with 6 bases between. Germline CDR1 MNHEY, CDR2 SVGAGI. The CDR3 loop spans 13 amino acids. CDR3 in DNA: TGTGCCAGCAGTTATGGGGCCTCCTACGAGCAGTACTTC. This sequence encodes CASSYGASYEQYF.

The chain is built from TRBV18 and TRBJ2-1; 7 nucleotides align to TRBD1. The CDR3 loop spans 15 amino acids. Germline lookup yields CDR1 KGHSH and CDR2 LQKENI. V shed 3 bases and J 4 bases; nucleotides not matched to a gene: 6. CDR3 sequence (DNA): TGTGCCAGCTCACCCCCGACAGGGTGGTACAATGAGCAGTTCTTC. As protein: CASSPPTGWYNEQFF.

The CDR3 here is CASSPRSSYEQYF. The CDR3 DNA is TGTGCCAGCAGCCCTCGCAGCTCCTACGAGCAGTACTTC. This rearrangement joins TRBV7-3 to TRBJ2-7, with D uncertain. V dropped 5 bases and J dropped 0 bases, with 8 bases sitting between them. CDR1 and CDR2 (germline): SGHTA, FQGTGA. This CDR3 contains 13 residues.

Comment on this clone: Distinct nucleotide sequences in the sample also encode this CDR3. The DNA of the CDR3 is TGTGCCAGCAGCCTGACCGGCTACGAGCAGTACTTC. Protein: CASSLTGYEQYF. The chain couples TRBV5-4 to TRBJ2-7; D gene ambiguous. Germline V CDR1 and CDR2: SGHNT, YYREEE (reference sequence). This CDR3 is 12 amino acids long. The V gene lost 4 bases and the J gene lost 3 bases, with 8 bases spanning the gap.

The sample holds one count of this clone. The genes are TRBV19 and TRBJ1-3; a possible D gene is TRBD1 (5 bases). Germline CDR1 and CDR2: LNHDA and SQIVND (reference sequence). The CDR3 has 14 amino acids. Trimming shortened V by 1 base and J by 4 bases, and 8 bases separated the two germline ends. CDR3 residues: CASSIVGPGNTIYF. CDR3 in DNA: TGTGCCAGTAGTATAGTGGGACCCGGAAACACCATATATTTT. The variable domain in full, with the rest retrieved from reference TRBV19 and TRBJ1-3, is DGGITQSPKYLFRKEGQNVTLSCEQNLNHDAMYWYRQDPGQGLRLIYYSQIVNDFQKGDIAEGYSVSREKKESFPLTVTSAQKNPTAFYLCASSIVGPGNTIYFGEGSWLTVV.